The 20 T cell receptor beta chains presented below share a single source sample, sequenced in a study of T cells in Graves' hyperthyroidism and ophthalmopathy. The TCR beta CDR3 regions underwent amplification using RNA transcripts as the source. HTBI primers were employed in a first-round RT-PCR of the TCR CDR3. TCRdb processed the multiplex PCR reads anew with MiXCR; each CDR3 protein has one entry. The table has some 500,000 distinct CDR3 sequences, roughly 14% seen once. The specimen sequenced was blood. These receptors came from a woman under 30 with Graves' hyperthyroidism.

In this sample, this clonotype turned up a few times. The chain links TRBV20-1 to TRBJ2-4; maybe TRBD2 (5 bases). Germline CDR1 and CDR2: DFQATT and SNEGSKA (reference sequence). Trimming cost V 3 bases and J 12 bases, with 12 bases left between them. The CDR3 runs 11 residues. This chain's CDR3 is CSASAGRTQYF. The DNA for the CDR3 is TGCAGTGCTAGTGCGGGCCGAACTCAGTACTTC.

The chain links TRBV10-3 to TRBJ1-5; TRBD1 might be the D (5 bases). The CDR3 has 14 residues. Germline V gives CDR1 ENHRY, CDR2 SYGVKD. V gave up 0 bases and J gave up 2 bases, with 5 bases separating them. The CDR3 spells CAISESGGNQPQHF. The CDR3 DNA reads TGTGCCATCAGTGAGTCAGGGGGCAATCAGCCCCAGCATTTT.

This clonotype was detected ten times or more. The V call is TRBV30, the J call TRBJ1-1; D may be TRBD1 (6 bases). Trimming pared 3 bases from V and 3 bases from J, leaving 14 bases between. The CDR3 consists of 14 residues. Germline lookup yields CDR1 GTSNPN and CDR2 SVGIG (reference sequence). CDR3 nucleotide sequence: TGTGCCTGGAGGGCTACAGGGTGGGACACTGAAGCTTTCTTT. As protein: CAWRATGWDTEAFF.

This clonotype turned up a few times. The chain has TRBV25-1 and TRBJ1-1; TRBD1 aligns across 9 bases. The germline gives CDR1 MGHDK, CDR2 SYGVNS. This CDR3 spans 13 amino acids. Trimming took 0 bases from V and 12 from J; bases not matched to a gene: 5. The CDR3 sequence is CASSEYGQGITFF. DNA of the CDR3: TGTGCCAGCAGTGAATACGGACAGGGGATAACTTTCTTT. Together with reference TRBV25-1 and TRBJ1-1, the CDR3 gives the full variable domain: EADIYQTPRYLVIGTGKKITLECSQTMGHDKMYWYQQDPGMELHLIHYSYGVNSTEKGDLSSESTVSRIRTEHFPLTLESARPSHTSQYLCASSEYGQGITFFGQGTRLTVV.

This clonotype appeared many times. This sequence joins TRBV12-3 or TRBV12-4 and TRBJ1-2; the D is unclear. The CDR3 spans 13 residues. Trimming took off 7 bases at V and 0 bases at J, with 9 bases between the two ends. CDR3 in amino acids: CASISGANYGYTF. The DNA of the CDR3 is TGTGCCAGCATTAGCGGGGCTAACTATGGCTACACCTTC.

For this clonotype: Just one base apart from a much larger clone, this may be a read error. CDR3 sequence: CSTMLSLSSYNEQYF. CDR3 in DNA: TGCAGTACCATGCTCAGCTTGAGCTCCTACAATGAGCAGTACTTC. V gene TRBV20-1 combines with J gene TRBJ2-1; no clear D gene. Matching the DNA end better, TRBJ2-7 makes the J call doubtful. Germline lookup yields CDR1 DFQATT and CDR2 SNEGSKA (reference sequence). There are 15 residues in the CDR3.

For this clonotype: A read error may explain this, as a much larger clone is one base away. CDR3 loop: CASSPGSSTGEPFF. CDR3 nucleotide sequence: TGTGCCAGCAGTCCCGGGAGTTCCACCGGGGAGCCGTTTTTT. The rearrangement links TRBV28 to TRBJ2-2; D may be TRBD2 (6 bases). This CDR3 is built from 14 residues. The germline V gene encodes CDR1 MDHEN and CDR2 SYDVKM.

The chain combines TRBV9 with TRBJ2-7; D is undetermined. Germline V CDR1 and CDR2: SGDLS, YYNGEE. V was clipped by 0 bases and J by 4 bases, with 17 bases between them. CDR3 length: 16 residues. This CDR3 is CASSVVEIRAVYEQYV. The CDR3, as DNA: TGTGCCAGCAGCGTAGTAGAAATCCGGGCGGTGTACGAGCAGTACGTC.

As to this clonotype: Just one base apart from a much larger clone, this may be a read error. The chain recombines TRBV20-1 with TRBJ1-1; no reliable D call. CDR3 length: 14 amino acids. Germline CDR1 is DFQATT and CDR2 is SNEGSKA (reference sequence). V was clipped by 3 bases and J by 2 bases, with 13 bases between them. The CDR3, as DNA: TGCAGTGCTAGTGGCGCCGGCAGAAACACTGAAGCTTTCTTT. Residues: CSASGAGRNTEAFF.

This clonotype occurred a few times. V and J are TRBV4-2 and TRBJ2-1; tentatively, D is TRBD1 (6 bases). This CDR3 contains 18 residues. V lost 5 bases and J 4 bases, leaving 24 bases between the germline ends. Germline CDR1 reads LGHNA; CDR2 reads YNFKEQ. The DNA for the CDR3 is TGTGCCAGCAGCTCTCAGACCAAGCGTGGGGGCTTTTACAATGAGCAGTTCTTC. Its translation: CASSSQTKRGGFYNEQFF.

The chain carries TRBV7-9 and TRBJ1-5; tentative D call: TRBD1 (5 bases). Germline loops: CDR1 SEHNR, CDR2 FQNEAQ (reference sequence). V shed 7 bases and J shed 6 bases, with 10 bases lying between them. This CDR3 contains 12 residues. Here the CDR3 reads CASTLGGQPQHF. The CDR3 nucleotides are TGTGCCAGCACCCTCGGGGGTCAGCCCCAGCATTTT.

CDR3 sequence: CASGFPGLRDRERSGYTF. The CDR3, as DNA: TGTGCTAGTGGTTTTCCGGGCCTCCGGGACAGGGAGAGGAGCGGCTACACCTTC. The chain recombines TRBV12-5 with TRBJ1-2; 9 bases are shared with TRBD1. V gave up 3 bases and J gave up 8 bases; unmatched junction bases: 19. Germline V gene lookup returns CDR1 LGHNT and CDR2 FRNRAP. The CDR3 covers 18 residues.

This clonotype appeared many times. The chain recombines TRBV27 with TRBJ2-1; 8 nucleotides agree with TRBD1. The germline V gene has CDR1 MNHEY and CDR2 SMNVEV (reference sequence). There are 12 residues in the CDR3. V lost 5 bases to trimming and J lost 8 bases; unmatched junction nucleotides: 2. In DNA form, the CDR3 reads TGTGCCAGCAGTCAACAGGGGGATGAGCAGTTCTTC. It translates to CASSQQGDEQFF.

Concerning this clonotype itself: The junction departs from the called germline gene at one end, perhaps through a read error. The CDR3 protein is CASSPSLARYEQYF. As DNA, the CDR3 is TGCGCCAGCAGCCCTAGTCTAGCGAGATACGAGCAGTACTTC. The V gene is TRBV2, the J gene TRBJ2-7; a possible D gene is TRBD2 (6 bases). Germline-derived CDR1 and CDR2 are SNHLY and FYNNEI. This CDR3 has 14 residues.

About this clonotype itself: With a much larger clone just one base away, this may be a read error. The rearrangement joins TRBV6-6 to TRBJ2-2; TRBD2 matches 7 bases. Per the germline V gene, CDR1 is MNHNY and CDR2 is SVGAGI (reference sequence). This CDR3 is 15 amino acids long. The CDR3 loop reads CASSYGGSSAGELLF. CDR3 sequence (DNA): TGTGCCAGCAGTTACGGCGGGAGTTCGGCCGGGGAGCTGCTTTTT.

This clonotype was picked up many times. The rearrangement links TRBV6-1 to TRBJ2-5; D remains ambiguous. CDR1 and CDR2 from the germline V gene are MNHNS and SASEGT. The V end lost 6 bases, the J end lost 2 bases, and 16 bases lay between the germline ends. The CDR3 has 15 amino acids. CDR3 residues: CASSHMWTQQETQYF. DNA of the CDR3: TGTGCCAGCAGCCACATGTGGACGCAACAAGAGACCCAGTACTTC.

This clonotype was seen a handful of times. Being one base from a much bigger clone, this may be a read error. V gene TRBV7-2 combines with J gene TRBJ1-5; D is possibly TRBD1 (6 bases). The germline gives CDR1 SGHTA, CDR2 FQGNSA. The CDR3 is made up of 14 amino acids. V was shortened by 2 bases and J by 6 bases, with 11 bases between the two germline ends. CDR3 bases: TGTGCCAGCAGCTTACAGGGGTCGCCTCAGCCCCAGCATTTT. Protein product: CASSLQGSPQPQHF.

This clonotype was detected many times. CDR3 amino acids: CASSLRRNTDTQYF. In DNA form, the CDR3 reads TGTGCCAGCAGTTTACGGCGGAACACAGATACGCAGTATTTT. The chain has TRBV27 and TRBJ2-3; D ambiguous. V lost 2 bases, J lost 2 bases, and 8 bases lay in between. The germline V gene encodes CDR1 MNHEY and CDR2 SMNVEV (reference sequence). The CDR3 is made up of 14 amino acids.

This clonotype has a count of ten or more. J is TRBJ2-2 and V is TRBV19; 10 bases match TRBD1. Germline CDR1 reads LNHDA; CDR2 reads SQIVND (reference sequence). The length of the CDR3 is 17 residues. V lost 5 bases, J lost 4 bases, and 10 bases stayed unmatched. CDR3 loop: CASSHTGQGVITGELFF. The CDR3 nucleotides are TGTGCCAGTAGTCACACTGGACAGGGGGTGATCACCGGGGAGCTGTTTTTT.

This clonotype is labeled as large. The CDR3 nucleotides are TGTGCCAGCAGTTCCGAGTGGAGGTCGGCTTATGGCTACACCTTC. Protein sequence: CASSSEWRSAYGYTF. The chain combines TRBV6-1 with TRBJ1-2; D not certain. This CDR3 spans 15 amino acids. V shed 5 bases and J shed 5 bases, with 18 bases lying between them. The germline CDR1 and CDR2 sequences are MNHNS and SASEGT.